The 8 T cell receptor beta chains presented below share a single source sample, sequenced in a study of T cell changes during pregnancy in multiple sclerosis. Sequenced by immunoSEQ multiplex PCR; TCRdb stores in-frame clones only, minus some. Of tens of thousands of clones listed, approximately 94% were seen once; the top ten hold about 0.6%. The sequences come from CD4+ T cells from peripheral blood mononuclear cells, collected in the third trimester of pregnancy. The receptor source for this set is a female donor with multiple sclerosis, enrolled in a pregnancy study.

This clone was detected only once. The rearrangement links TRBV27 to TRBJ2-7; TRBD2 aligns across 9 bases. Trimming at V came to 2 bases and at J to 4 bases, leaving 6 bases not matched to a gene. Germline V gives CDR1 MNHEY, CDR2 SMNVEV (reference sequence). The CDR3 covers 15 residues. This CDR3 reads CASSLNAGGGYEQYF. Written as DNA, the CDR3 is TGTGCCAGCAGTTTAAACGCGGGAGGGGGGTACGAGCAGTACTTC.

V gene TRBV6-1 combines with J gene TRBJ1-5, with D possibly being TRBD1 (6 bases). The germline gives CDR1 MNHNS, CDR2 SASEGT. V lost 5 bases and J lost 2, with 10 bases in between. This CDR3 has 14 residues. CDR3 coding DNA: TGTGCCAGCAGTCTGACAGGTCGCAATCAGCCCCAGCATTTT. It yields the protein CASSLTGRNQPQHF.

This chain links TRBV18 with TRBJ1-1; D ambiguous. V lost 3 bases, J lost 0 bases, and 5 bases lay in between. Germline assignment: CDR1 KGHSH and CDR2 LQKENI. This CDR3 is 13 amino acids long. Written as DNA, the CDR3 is TGTGCCAGCTCACCTGGAGTGAACACTGAAGCTTTCTTT. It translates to CASSPGVNTEAFF.

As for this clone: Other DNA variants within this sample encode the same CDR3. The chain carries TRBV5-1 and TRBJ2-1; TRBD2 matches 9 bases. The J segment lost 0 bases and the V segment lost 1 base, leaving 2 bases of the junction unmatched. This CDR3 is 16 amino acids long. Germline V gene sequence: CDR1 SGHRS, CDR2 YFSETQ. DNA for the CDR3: TGCGCCAGCAGCTTGAGCGGGGGGAGCTCCTACAATGAGCAGTTCTTC. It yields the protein CASSLSGGSSYNEQFF.

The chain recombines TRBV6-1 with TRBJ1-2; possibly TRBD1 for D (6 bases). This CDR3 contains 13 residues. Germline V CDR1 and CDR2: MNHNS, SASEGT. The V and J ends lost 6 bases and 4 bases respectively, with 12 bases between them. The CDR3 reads CASSLQGLYGYTF. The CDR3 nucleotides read TGTGCCAGCAGCCTCCAGGGGCTCTATGGCTACACCTTC.

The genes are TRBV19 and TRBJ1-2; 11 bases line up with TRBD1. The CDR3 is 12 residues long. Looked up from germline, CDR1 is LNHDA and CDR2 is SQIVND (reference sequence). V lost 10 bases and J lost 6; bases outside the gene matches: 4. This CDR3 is CAIADRGHGYTF. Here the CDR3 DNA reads TGTGCCATTGCGGACAGGGGGCATGGCTACACCTTC.

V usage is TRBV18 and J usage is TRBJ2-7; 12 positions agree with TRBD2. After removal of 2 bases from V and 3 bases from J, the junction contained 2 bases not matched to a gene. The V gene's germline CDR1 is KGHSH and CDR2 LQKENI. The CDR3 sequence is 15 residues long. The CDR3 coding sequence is TGTGCCAGCTCACCAAAGGGACTAGCGGGCTACGAGCAGTACTTC. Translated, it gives CASSPKGLAGYEQYF.

CDR3 sequence (DNA): TGTGCCAGCACCGGGAAAACCCTACGGGAGCAGTACTTC. Its protein is CASTGKTLREQYF. The chain employs TRBV6-5 and TRBJ2-7; a possible D gene is TRBD2 (5 bases). With 7 bases removed from V and 7 bases from J, the gap between germline ends came to 17 bases. The CDR3 is 13 amino acids. The V gene's germline CDR1 is MNHEY and CDR2 SVGAGI.